Following are 5 T cell receptor beta chains from one sample sequenced in a study of sequential checkpoint blockade in melanoma. Sequencing was performed with immunoSEQ multiplex PCR; in TCRdb, only in-frame clones are kept and a portion is missing. The repertoire consists of about 13,000 clones, with around 77% occurring once and the leading ten covering roughly half. Treatment denoted: randomized to nivolumab then ipilimumab (arm A) or the reverse (arm B). The specimen was CD8+ T cells sorted from blood (inferred from file names), collected from a patient given nivolumab and ipilimumab in sequence. These receptors came from a human patient with melanoma. Some clones in this sample may be carry-over from other donors' samples.

The CDR3 nucleotides are TGTGCCAGCAGCTTAAAAACAGGTCTTGCTAATTCACCCCTCCACTTT. It specifies CASSLKTGLANSPLHF. The chain couples TRBV7-9 to TRBJ1-6, with D maybe TRBD1 (5 bases). The germline V gene has CDR1 SEHNR and CDR2 FQNEAQ (reference sequence). V was trimmed by 2 bases and J by 6 bases, leaving 14 bases between them. This CDR3 comprises 16 residues. The whole variable domain, filled in from reference TRBV7-9 and TRBJ1-6, reads DTGVSQNPRHKITKRGQNVTFRCDPISEHNRLYWYRQTLGQGPEFLTYFQNEAQLEKSRLLSDRFSAERPKGSFSTLEIQRTEQGDSAMYLCASSLKTGLANSPLHFGNGTRLTVT.

The V and J genes are TRBV19 and TRBJ1-1; 9 bases line up with TRBD1. The CDR3 spans 15 residues. V lost 5 bases to trimming and J lost 1 base; unmatched junction nucleotides: 5. Germline CDR1 and CDR2: LNHDA and SQIVND (reference sequence). CDR3 loop: CASSPRQGENTEAFF. The CDR3 bases are TGTGCCAGTAGTCCCCGACAGGGGGAGAACACTGAAGCTTTCTTT.

The V and J genes are TRBV7-9 and TRBJ2-7; 7 bases line up with TRBD1. CDR1 and CDR2 (germline): SEHNR, FQNEAQ (reference sequence). The CDR3 extends over 15 amino acids. Unmatched junction bases numbered 9, after V lost 4 bases and J lost 3 bases. This CDR3 reads CASSSIGTADYEQYF. For the CDR3, the DNA is TGTGCCAGCAGCTCGATCGGGACAGCTGACTACGAGCAGTACTTC.

CDR3 DNA: TGTGCCAGCAGCGTGCGGGGAGGAGGCTACACCTTC. The encoded protein is CASSVRGGGYTF. The J gene is TRBJ1-2, the V gene TRBV9; D is undetermined. Between the trimmed V and J ends, which lost 2 bases and 8 bases, there was a span of 10 bases. Germline V gene lookup returns CDR1 SGDLS and CDR2 YYNGEE. The CDR3 loop spans 12 amino acids.

This clone has just one count. Other DNA sequences in the sample encode the same CDR3. The rearrangement links TRBV5-6 to TRBJ1-6, with D perhaps TRBD1 (6 bases). Trimming stripped 2 bases from V and 0 bases from J, with 15 bases between. Germline V lookup: CDR1 SGHDT, CDR2 YYEEEE. The CDR3 has 18 amino acids. CDR3 amino acids: CASSLAAGASSYNSPLHF. The CDR3 bases are TGTGCCAGCAGCTTAGCGGCAGGGGCGAGCTCCTATAATTCACCCCTCCACTTT. The whole variable domain, filled in from reference TRBV5-6 and TRBJ1-6, reads DAGVTQSPTHLIKTRGQQVTLRCSPKSGHDTVSWYQQALGQGPQFIFQYYEEEERQRGNFPDRFSGHQFPNYSSELNVNALLLGDSALYLCASSLAAGASSYNSPLHFGNGTRLTVT.